This TCR beta chain was obtained from a study of Ad26.COV2.S vaccination and SARS-CoV-2 variants. Some clones are missing from TCRdb's copy, which holds only in-frame ones; the method was immunoSEQ multiplex PCR. The sample lists some 39,000 clones; around 83% were seen once. CDR1 MDHEN and CDR2 SYDVKM come from the germline V gene. The CDR3 totals 15 residues. Trimming stripped 3 bases from V and 3 bases from J, with 12 bases between. Regarding the study as a whole: Higher spike-specific TCR breadth was found in vaccine recipients than in placebo recipients. CD8+ and CD4+ T cells specific for spike reportedly responded with substantial breadth after vaccination.

In regard to this clone: Its specificity is not known.

Sample: peripheral blood, taken after recovery from COVID-19. The V and J genes are TRBV28 and TRBJ1-5, with D perhaps matching TRBD1 (5 bases). The clonotype comes from a human donor who had recovered from COVID-19. CDR3 DNA: TGTGCCAGCAGTTTCAGACCGGGGCCCAATCAGCCCCAGCATTTT. Protein product: CASSFRPGPNQPQHF.